These 30 T cell receptor beta chains came from one sample sequenced in a study of identifying expanded T cells in peripheral blood. Clones were read by immunoSEQ multiplex PCR, and TCRdb kept only the in-frame ones, dropping some. The table lists 90,000 to 120,000 clones, about 89% of them singletons. Sequences were obtained from blood. The receptors stem from a person aged 18-70 years in good health.

The chain carries TRBV4-3 and TRBJ2-5; no definite D call. The CDR3 is made up of 14 amino acids. Trimming took 0 bases from V and 5 from J, leaving 10 bases between them. Germline assignment: CDR1 LGHNA and CDR2 YSLEER. The CDR3 bases are TGCGCCAGCAGCCAAGATATAGGGTCGGAGACCCAGTACTTC. Encoded protein: CASSQDIGSETQYF.

This chain joins TRBV18 and TRBJ1-6; 7 bases match TRBD1. With V trimmed by 3 bases and J by 7 bases, 9 bases remained unmatched. Germline V CDR1 and CDR2: KGHSH, LQKENI. The CDR3 covers 16 residues. The CDR3 spells CASSPYMGTVNSPLHF. Here the CDR3 DNA reads TGTGCCAGCTCACCGTATATGGGGACAGTCAATTCACCCCTCCACTTT.

V and J are TRBV30 and TRBJ2-3; 9 bases agree with TRBD2. Germline CDR1 is GTSNPN and CDR2 is SVGIG (reference sequence). The CDR3 consists of 15 residues. With V trimmed by 1 base and J by 2 bases, 4 bases remained unmatched. The CDR3 reads CAWSGAGGLTDTQYF. The CDR3, as DNA: TGTGCCTGGAGTGGCGCGGGGGGGCTCACAGATACGCAGTATTTT.

This chain links TRBV5-5 with TRBJ2-5; 9 bases align to TRBD2. CDR1 is SGHKS, CDR2 YYEKEE, per germline (reference sequence). The CDR3 runs 18 residues. V lost 3 bases and J lost 4; bases outside the gene matches: 16. CDR3 sequence (DNA): TGTGCCAGCAGCTGGGGCGGGACTAGCCAACGGAGCCGAGAGACCCAGTACTTC. Its translation is CASSWGGTSQRSRETQYF.

This clone was recorded only once. The V gene is TRBV4-1, the J gene TRBJ1-2; D gene ambiguous. The CDR3 contains 13 residues. Trimming shortened V by 2 bases and J by 3 bases, and 7 bases separated the two germline ends. CDR1 and CDR2 from the germline V gene are MGHRA and YSYEKL. This CDR3 reads CASSQPRYYGYTF. CDR3 sequence (DNA): TGCGCCAGCAGCCAACCTCGATACTATGGCTACACCTTC.

This clone was detected once. V and J are TRBV27 and TRBJ2-1, with a weak D call TRBD1 (6 bases). This CDR3 is 15 amino acids long. V was clipped by 7 bases and J by 5 bases, with 18 bases between them. Germline V gene sequence: CDR1 MNHEY, CDR2 SMNVEV (reference sequence). In nucleotides, the CDR3 is TGTGCCAGCACCAATTCGGGACAACTAAACAATGAGCAGTTCTTC. It codes for CASTNSGQLNNEQFF.

As for this clone: Other DNA sequences in the same sample also yield this CDR3. This chain links TRBV11-2 with TRBJ1-2; maybe TRBD1 (5 bases). The V end lost 3 bases, the J end lost 7 bases, and 9 bases lay between the germline ends. The V gene's germline CDR1 is SGHAT and CDR2 FQNNGV. The CDR3 is 12 residues long. The CDR3 loop is CASSLRGGGYTF. The CDR3 nucleotides read TGTGCCAGCAGCTTGAGGGGAGGTGGCTACACCTTC.

The J gene is TRBJ1-3, the V gene TRBV28; weak D call: TRBD1 (6 bases). CDR3 length: 14 amino acids. CDR1 is MDHEN and CDR2 is SYDVKM in the germline V gene. The CDR3 here is CAAGGPSSGNTIYF. Here the CDR3 DNA reads TGTGCGGCGGGGGGCCCTAGCTCTGGAAACACCATATATTTT.

This chain links TRBV19 with TRBJ2-7; 9 nucleotides agree with TRBD1. The CDR3 has 14 amino acids. The junction had 0 bases not matched to a gene; V was cut back by 1 base and J by 2 bases. Germline lookup yields CDR1 LNHDA and CDR2 SQIVND (reference sequence). For the CDR3, the DNA is TGTGCCAGTAGTATAGGACAGGGGGCCTACGAGCAGTACTTC. It codes for CASSIGQGAYEQYF.

CDR3 amino acids: CASRTGGSYEQYF. CDR3 DNA sequence: TGCGCCAGCAGAACAGGGGGGTCCTACGAGCAGTACTTC. The V and J genes are TRBV5-1 and TRBJ2-7, with 8 bases aligning to TRBD1. The V gene's germline CDR1 is SGHRS and CDR2 YFSETQ. CDR3 length: 13 amino acids. After removal of 5 bases from V and 1 base from J, the junction contained 2 bases not matched to a gene.

This chain uses TRBV7-9 with TRBJ2-5, with D unclear. Germline lookup yields CDR1 SEHNR and CDR2 FQNEAQ (reference sequence). The CDR3 sequence is 12 residues long. Trimming left V 1 base short and J 4 bases short, with 4 bases between. CDR3 amino acids: CASSLGRETQYF. DNA of the CDR3: TGTGCCAGCAGCTTAGGTCGAGAGACCCAGTACTTC.

The chain employs TRBV4-3 and TRBJ2-7; possible D gene TRBD2, 6 bases. This CDR3 region has 14 residues. Trimming left V 1 base short and J 7 bases short, with 14 bases between. Germline assignment: CDR1 LGHNA and CDR2 YSLEER. CDR3 protein: CASSQVRLDGEQYF. The CDR3 coding sequence is TGCGCCAGCAGCCAAGTGAGACTAGATGGGGAGCAGTACTTC.

V usage is TRBV19 and J usage is TRBJ1-2; 8 bases map to TRBD1. Trimming cost V 3 bases and J 8 bases; bases outside gene matches: 5. Germline values: CDR1 LNHDA, CDR2 SQIVND (reference sequence). The CDR3 loop spans 13 amino acids. CDR3 coding DNA: TGTGCCAGTAGTATTTTAGGACAGGGCGGCTACACCTTC. Translation: CASSILGQGGYTF.

This clone was detected a few times. V and J are TRBV28 and TRBJ1-2, with 7 bases that match TRBD1. With V trimmed by 5 bases and J by 7 bases, 7 bases remained unmatched. Germline V gives CDR1 MDHEN, CDR2 SYDVKM. This CDR3 spans 13 amino acids. CDR3: CASSPGTVIGYTF. The CDR3, as DNA: TGTGCCAGCAGTCCCGGGACAGTGATTGGCTACACCTTC.

This chain joins TRBV10-3 and TRBJ2-1; D remains unclear. This CDR3 spans 14 amino acids. The germline CDR1 and CDR2 sequences are ENHRY and SYGVKD. The V end was cut by 4 bases, the J end by 9 bases, with 16 bases between. The DNA for the CDR3 is TGTGCCATCAGTGGGACGGATCGAGAACTTGAGCAGTTCTTC. Translated: CAISGTDRELEQFF.

This chain connects TRBV6-5 to TRBJ2-7; 9 nucleotides align to TRBD1. The CDR3 totals 14 residues. V was pared by 4 bases and J by 2 bases, with 3 bases of the junction left unmatched. Germline V lookup: CDR1 MNHEY, CDR2 SVGAGI. This CDR3 is CASSLDRGPYEQYF. The CDR3 nucleotides read TGTGCCAGCAGTTTGGACAGGGGCCCCTACGAGCAGTACTTC.

V is TRBV7-2 and J is TRBJ1-3; 9 bases are a match to TRBD1. After removal of 3 bases from V and 4 bases from J, the junction contained 4 bases not matched to a gene. CDR3 length: 15 amino acids. Germline CDR1 is SGHTA and CDR2 is FQGNSA. CDR3 loop: CASSFRTGDGNTIYF. CDR3 nucleotide sequence: TGTGCCAGCAGCTTCCGGACAGGGGACGGAAACACCATATATTTT.

The rearrangement joins TRBV30 to TRBJ2-2, with 8 bases fitting TRBD1. The V gene's germline CDR1 is GTSNPN and CDR2 SVGIG (reference sequence). Trimming took 0 bases from V and 6 from J; bases not matched to a gene: 6. The CDR3 totals 15 residues. The CDR3, as DNA: TGTGCCTGGAGTGTACCCAGGGGGCGGGCCGGGGAGCTGTTTTTT. Its translation is CAWSVPRGRAGELFF.

This chain's CDR3 is CASSQGARMAFF. The CDR3 bases are TGTGCCAGCAGCCAGGGGGCGAGGATGGCTTTCTTT. This sequence joins TRBV6-1 and TRBJ1-1, with 8 bases aligning to TRBD1. Germline-derived CDR1 and CDR2 are MNHNS and SASEGT. CDR3 length: 12 amino acids. J was trimmed by 11 bases and V by 6 bases; bases with no gene match: 8.

The V and J genes are TRBV2 and TRBJ1-1; no firm D call. The CDR3 sequence is 14 residues long. V was pared by 6 bases and J by 1 base, with 12 bases between. Germline assignment: CDR1 SNHLY and CDR2 FYNNEI. For the CDR3, the DNA is TGTGCCAGCAGCGGCCGGGCGGGGAACACTGAAGCTTTCTTT. Translated: CASSGRAGNTEAFF.

The rearrangement links TRBV10-1 to TRBJ2-1; D may be TRBD1 (6 bases). This CDR3 has 13 amino acids. V gave up 0 bases and J gave up 10 bases, with 10 bases separating them. Germline V gene sequence: CDR1 WNHNN, CDR2 SYGVQD (reference sequence). The CDR3 coding sequence is TGCGCCAGCAGTGAGTCTAGGGGGACAGAGCAGTTCTTC. Its protein product is CASSESRGTEQFF.

The CDR3 DNA reads as TGTGCCAGCAGCCTCCCGACCAGGGGGGGGACCCAGTACTTC. It is translated as CASSLPTRGGTQYF. This chain joins TRBV7-2 and TRBJ2-5, with D possibly called TRBD1 or TRBD2 (7 bases each). CDR3 length: 14 residues. V was cut by 5 bases and J by 7 bases, with 17 bases left in between. The V gene's germline CDR1 is SGHTA and CDR2 FQGNSA.

The V call is TRBV6-5, the J call TRBJ1-2; D gene uncertain. The CDR3 is 15 residues long. Germline V gene lookup returns CDR1 MNHEY and CDR2 SVGAGI. V dropped 5 bases and J dropped 0 bases, with 13 bases sitting between them. The CDR3 sequence is CASSPLAGANYGYTF. The DNA of the CDR3 is TGTGCCAGCAGTCCATTAGCCGGGGCTAACTATGGCTACACCTTC.

In DNA form, the CDR3 reads TGTGCCAGCCTCTGGACAGGGGGCCCCGGGGAGCTGTTTTTT. Its protein is CASLWTGGPGELFF. The rearrangement uses TRBV6-1 and TRBJ2-2; TRBD1 matches at 11 bases. CDR1 is MNHNS and CDR2 is SASEGT in the germline V gene. The J segment lost 6 bases and the V segment lost 8 bases, leaving 5 bases of the junction unmatched. The CDR3 is made up of 14 amino acids.

The J gene is TRBJ1-2, the V gene TRBV7-2; D not certain. The CDR3 is made up of 15 amino acids. The germline gives CDR1 SGHTA, CDR2 FQGNSA. Trimming removed 0 bases from V and 0 bases from J, with 8 bases in between. CDR3 nucleotides: TGTGCCAGCAGCTTAGCGGAGGCCCCTAACTATGGCTACACCTTC. Its translation: CASSLAEAPNYGYTF.

For the CDR3, the DNA is TGCGCCAGCGGGACCGGGACAGTTAACACCGGGGAGCTGTTTTTT. Its protein product is CASGTGTVNTGELFF. V is TRBV5-1 and J is TRBJ2-2; 7 positions match TRBD1. This CDR3 is 15 amino acids long. The V gene end was trimmed by 7 bases and the J gene end by 2 bases; junction bases not matched to a gene: 8. CDR1 SGHRS and CDR2 YFSETQ come from the germline V gene.

The chain's CDR3 is CASTVSGNTEAFF. As DNA, the CDR3 is TGTGCCAGTACCGTGTCCGGGAACACTGAAGCTTTCTTT. The V call is TRBV7-9, the J call TRBJ1-1; D gene uncertain. The CDR3 covers 13 residues. Trimming removed 9 bases at V and 1 base at J, with 12 bases between. Germline V gene sequence: CDR1 SEHNR, CDR2 FQNEAQ (reference sequence).

Here the CDR3 DNA reads TGTGCCACCAGCAGAGACGGGTGGGGGGCTGAAGCTTTCTTT. It specifies CATSRDGWGAEAFF. This chain uses TRBV15 with TRBJ1-1; D is possibly TRBD1 (5 bases). The CDR3 totals 14 residues. The germline V and J ends were trimmed by 0 bases and 6 bases, with 11 bases remaining between them. CDR1 and CDR2 (germline): LNHNV, YYDKDF (reference sequence).

This sequence joins TRBV18 and TRBJ2-5, with D possibly being TRBD2 (5 bases). With 4 bases removed from V and 1 base from J, the gap between germline ends came to 7 bases. This CDR3 has 13 amino acids. Germline V gives CDR1 KGHSH, CDR2 LQKENI. This CDR3 is CASSREPQETQYF. Here the CDR3 DNA reads TGTGCCAGCTCACGGGAGCCCCAAGAGACCCAGTACTTC.

V gene TRBV11-3 combines with J gene TRBJ2-5; D might be TRBD2 (5 bases). CDR1 is SGHNT and CDR2 is YENEEA in the germline V gene. V was shortened by 8 bases and J by 6 bases, with 16 bases between the two germline ends. CDR3 length: 13 residues. In DNA form, the CDR3 reads TGTGCCAGCTCCCAAACGGGCGGGCAGACCCAGTACTTC. This encodes CASSQTGGQTQYF.